This T cell receptor beta chain was sequenced during a study of blood T cell repertoires in COVID-19. Profiled with immunoSEQ multiplex PCR; TCRdb holds only in-frame clones, not every one. This sample has about 200,000 clones, with around 80% found just once. The sample was peripheral blood. The TCR sequence derives from a human donor with acute or convalescent COVID-19. The donor label of this sample is uncertain.

CDR3 coding DNA: TGTGCCAGCAGTTACAGGGTTGACGAGCAGTACTTC. Amino acid sequence: CASSYRVDEQYF. The chain recombines TRBV28 with TRBJ2-7; D is possibly TRBD1 (6 bases). Trimming removed 4 bases from V and 5 bases from J, with 9 bases in between. This CDR3 spans 12 amino acids. Germline-derived CDR1 and CDR2 are MDHEN and SYDVKM. Based on the CDR3 plus reference TRBV28 and TRBJ2-7, the full variable domain is DVKVTQSSRYLVKRTGEKVFLECVQDMDHENMFWYRQDPGLGLRLIYFSYDVKMKEKGDIPEGYSVSREKKERFSLILESASTNQTSMYLCASSYRVDEQYFGPGTRLTVT.